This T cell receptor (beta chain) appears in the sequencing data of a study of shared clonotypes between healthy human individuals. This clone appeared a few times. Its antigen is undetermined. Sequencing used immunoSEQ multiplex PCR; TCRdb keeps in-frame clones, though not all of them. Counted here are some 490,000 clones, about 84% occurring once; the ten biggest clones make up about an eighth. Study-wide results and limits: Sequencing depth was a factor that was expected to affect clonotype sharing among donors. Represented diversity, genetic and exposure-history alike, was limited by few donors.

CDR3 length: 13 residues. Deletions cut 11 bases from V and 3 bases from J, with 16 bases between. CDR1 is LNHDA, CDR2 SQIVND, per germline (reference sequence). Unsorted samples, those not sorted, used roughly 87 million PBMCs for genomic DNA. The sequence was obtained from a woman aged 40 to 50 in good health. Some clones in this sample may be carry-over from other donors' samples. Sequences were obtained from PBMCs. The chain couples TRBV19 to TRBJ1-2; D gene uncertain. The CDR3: CAGELTPHYGYTF. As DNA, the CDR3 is TGTGCCGGAGAGTTGACACCTCACTATGGCTACACCTTC.